These 23 T cell receptor beta chains were all obtained from the same sample, sequenced in a study of T-cell memory formation after mild COVID-19. One entry per CDR3 protein, called by TCRdb with MiXCR from the 5' RACE reads. Here the sample spans 380,000 or so distinct CDR3 sequences, roughly an eighth being singletons. Sequencing was done on a sample of PBMCs or a T cell subset sorted from them (not recorded which). All receptors come from a man between 18 and 29 years old who had mild COVID-19 (a few samples of this study predate the infection). Cell type and time point are not known.

J is TRBJ2-2 and V is TRBV18, with D hard to call. V was shortened by 1 base and J by 4 bases, with 7 bases between the two germline ends. This CDR3 has 14 amino acids. CDR1 and CDR2 (germline): KGHSH, LQKENI. CDR3 protein: CASSPQGSTGELFF. The DNA for the CDR3 is TGTGCCAGCTCACCACAAGGATCCACCGGGGAGCTGTTTTTT.

The chain recombines TRBV12-3 or TRBV12-4 with TRBJ2-7; D is perhaps TRBD2 (5 bases). CDR3 length: 15 amino acids. Trimming left V 2 bases short and J 5 bases short, with 16 bases between. This CDR3 reads CASSLYEGPWNEQYF. In DNA, the CDR3 is TGTGCCAGCAGTTTATACGAGGGCCCGTGGAACGAGCAGTACTTC.

The rearrangement uses TRBV5-1 and TRBJ2-5, with 9 bases aligning to TRBD1. The ends lost 0 bases at V and 5 bases at J; junction bases unmatched: 5. The germline V gene encodes CDR1 SGHRS and CDR2 YFSETQ. The CDR3 totals 15 residues. The CDR3 loop reads CASSLVTGGAETQYF. The CDR3 bases are TGCGCCAGCAGCTTGGTGACAGGGGGTGCGGAGACCCAGTACTTC.

This clonotype was observed a handful of times. J is TRBJ2-1 and V is TRBV6-6; D not resolved. CDR3 length: 14 amino acids. Germline V CDR1 and CDR2: MNHNY, SVGAGI (reference sequence). The V gene lost 2 bases and the J gene lost 4 bases, with 9 bases spanning the gap. The CDR3 sequence is CASSYRRAYNEQFF. CDR3 coding DNA: TGTGCCAGCAGTTACCGGCGTGCTTACAATGAGCAGTTCTTC.

The V call is TRBV4-1, the J call TRBJ1-6; D may be TRBD1 (5 bases). The germline V gene encodes CDR1 MGHRA and CDR2 YSYEKL. The V and J ends lost 3 bases and 9 bases respectively, with 15 bases between them. CDR3 length: 15 residues. The CDR3 DNA reads TGCGCCAGCAGCCAGGCCGGGACCCAAATTTCACCCCTCCACTTT. Residues: CASSQAGTQISPLHF.

This chain links TRBV7-9 with TRBJ2-7; 12 nucleotides agree with TRBD2. The CDR3 spans 12 residues. The germline CDR1 and CDR2 sequences are SEHNR and FQNEAQ (reference sequence). The V and J ends lost 6 bases and 6 bases, in that order; junction bases with no gene match: 0. DNA for the CDR3: TGTGCCAGCAGGACTAGCGGGGGCGAGCAGTACTTC. Protein: CASRTSGGEQYF.

This clonotype was counted between two and nine times. The chain uses TRBV7-2 and TRBJ2-7; 9 bases are shared with TRBD2. Germline CDR1 reads SGHTA; CDR2 reads FQGNSA. The CDR3 runs 15 residues. Unmatched junction bases numbered 3, after V lost 1 base and J lost 2 bases. CDR3 region: CASSLGIAGAYEQYF. The CDR3 DNA follows: TGTGCCAGCAGCTTAGGAATAGCGGGGGCCTACGAGCAGTACTTC.

There are many counts of this clonotype. The chain couples TRBV4-3 to TRBJ1-2; possibly TRBD1 for D (5 bases). With 2 bases removed from V and 5 bases from J, the gap between germline ends came to 6 bases. Germline CDR1 reads LGHNA; CDR2 reads YSLEER. The CDR3 covers 12 residues. CDR3: CASSQQGYGYTF. The CDR3 DNA sequence: TGCGCCAGCAGCCAACAGGGTTATGGCTACACCTTC.

This clonotype occurred a few times. CDR3 amino acids: CASSLVSGAGNTIYF. For the CDR3, the DNA is TGTGCCAGCAGCTTAGTATCAGGGGCTGGAAACACCATATATTTT. V and J are TRBV7-2 and TRBJ1-3; TRBD1 might be the D (6 bases). This CDR3 region has 15 residues. V lost 1 base, J lost 2 bases, and 9 bases lay in between. Germline lookup yields CDR1 SGHTA and CDR2 FQGNSA.

This chain joins TRBV23-1 and TRBJ2-5, with D perhaps TRBD1 (5 bases). TRBV23-1 is treated as an ORF (open reading frame) with a function not yet certain. V lost 4 bases, J lost 5 bases, and 11 bases lay in between. The CDR3 contains 13 residues. CDR3 region: CASSPTGPETQYF. CDR3 coding DNA: TGCGCCAGCAGTCCAACAGGACCCGAGACCCAGTACTTC.

The chain couples TRBV12-3 or TRBV12-4 to TRBJ1-1; D not certain. V gave up 5 bases and J gave up 1 base, with 14 bases separating them. The CDR3 length is 15 residues. In DNA, the CDR3 is TGTGCCAGCAGTAAAGACCTGATAAGGAACACTGAAGCTTTCTTT. It translates to CASSKDLIRNTEAFF.

The chain recombines TRBV2 with TRBJ2-2; D unresolved. The V end was cut by 5 bases, the J end by 6 bases, with 10 bases between. The CDR3 is 13 residues long. Germline V gene sequence: CDR1 SNHLY, CDR2 FYNNEI. CDR3 loop: CASSPEISGELFF. DNA of the CDR3: TGTGCCAGCAGTCCCGAGATATCCGGGGAGCTGTTTTTT.

This clonotype was detected ten times or more. This CDR3 reads CASSEVVSGANVLTF. In DNA form, the CDR3 reads TGTGCCAGCAGTGAGGTAGTCTCTGGGGCCAACGTCCTGACTTTC. V is TRBV2 and J is TRBJ2-6; D is ambiguous. Trimming shortened V by 3 bases and J by 0 bases, and 6 bases separated the two germline ends. CDR1 SNHLY and CDR2 FYNNEI come from the germline V gene. CDR3 length: 15 amino acids.

This sequence joins TRBV6-1 and TRBJ2-7, with D maybe TRBD2 (6 bases). V was pared by 3 bases and J by 6 bases, with 18 bases between. Germline V gene sequence: CDR1 MNHNS, CDR2 SASEGT. There are 15 residues in the CDR3. The CDR3 region is CASSEPGSGVGEQYV. The CDR3 nucleotides are TGTGCCAGCAGTGAGCCCGGCTCGGGGGTTGGCGAGCAGTACGTC.

The V and J genes are TRBV7-2 and TRBJ2-5; D might be TRBD1 (6 bases). The CDR3 totals 15 residues. Germline V gives CDR1 SGHTA, CDR2 FQGNSA. V was pared by 5 bases and J by 0 bases, with 13 bases between. The CDR3 reads CASSISQGYQETQYF. The CDR3 bases are TGTGCCAGCAGCATAAGTCAGGGGTACCAAGAGACCCAGTACTTC.

The chain has TRBV7-2 and TRBJ1-5; no firm D call. CDR1 SGHTA and CDR2 FQGNSA come from the germline V gene. CDR3 length equals 14 residues. V lost 5 bases to trimming and J lost 5 bases, with 13 bases between them. The CDR3 is CASSPWTADQPQHF. CDR3 in DNA: TGTGCCAGCAGCCCCTGGACGGCTGATCAGCCCCAGCATTTT. Full variable domain (rest looked up from reference TRBV7-2 and TRBJ1-5): GAGVSQSPSNKVTEKGKDVELRCDPISGHTALYWYRQSLGQGLEFLIYFQGNSAPDKSGLPSDRFSAERTGGSVSTLTIQRTQQEDSAVYLCASSPWTADQPQHFGDGTRLSIL.

This clonotype has just a few counts. The chain joins TRBV29-1 to TRBJ1-1, with D possibly TRBD1 on 6 matching bases. The CDR3 is made up of 12 amino acids. The germline V gene has CDR1 SQVTM and CDR2 ANQGSEA. V lost 5 bases and J lost 8, with 15 bases in between. The CDR3 is CSVLGGGDEAFF. CDR3 bases: TGCAGCGTTTTAGGAGGGGGGGACGAAGCTTTCTTT.

This clonotype was counted only a few times. This chain uses TRBV4-1 with TRBJ1-6, with 7 bases identical to TRBD1. CDR1 is MGHRA, CDR2 YSYEKL, per germline. The V segment lost 1 base and the J segment 6 bases; nucleotides outside the gene matches: 9. The CDR3 consists of 17 residues. CDR3 loop: CASSQGLGGAGNSPLHF. CDR3 nucleotides: TGCGCCAGCAGCCAAGGGCTAGGGGGCGCGGGTAATTCACCCCTCCACTTT.

This clonotype occurred a few times. This rearrangement joins TRBV29-1 to TRBJ2-4, with 10 bases matching TRBD1. CDR3 length: 13 amino acids. Trimming took 2 bases from V and 6 from J; bases not matched to a gene: 1. Germline loops: CDR1 SQVTM, CDR2 ANQGSEA. CDR3 region: CSVERDRGNIQYF. Here the CDR3 DNA reads TGCAGCGTTGAAAGGGACAGGGGAAACATTCAGTACTTC.

This clonotype was seen a few times. The chain couples TRBV12-3 or TRBV12-4 to TRBJ2-5; D unresolved. The CDR3 runs 14 residues. The V gene lost 10 bases and the J gene lost 7 bases, with 22 bases spanning the gap. CDR3 bases: TGTGCCACTGGTTCCAGATCCCTAGAGAGGACCCAGTACTTC. It codes for CATGSRSLERTQYF.

V gene TRBV6-5 combines with J gene TRBJ2-1; D assignment may be TRBD1 or TRBD2 (6 bases each). The CDR3 is made up of 14 amino acids. From germline, CDR1 is MNHEY and CDR2 SVGAGI. Trimming took off 6 bases at V and 7 bases at J, with 16 bases between the two ends. The CDR3 DNA reads as TGTGCCAGCAGGCATGGGGGGCCAAGGAATGAGCAGTTCTTC. Protein: CASRHGGPRNEQFF.

The chain has TRBV20-1 and TRBJ2-5, with no clear D. Germline-derived CDR1 and CDR2 are DFQATT and SNEGSKA (reference sequence). The CDR3 length is 11 residues. V was trimmed by 3 bases and J by 5 bases, leaving 7 bases between them. The CDR3 here is CSARSRETQYF. Written as DNA, the CDR3 is TGCAGTGCTAGGAGTCGGGAGACCCAGTACTTC.

The chain combines TRBV20-1 with TRBJ2-4, with 8 bases that match TRBD1. Per germline, CDR1 DFQATT and CDR2 SNEGSKA (reference sequence). The CDR3 contains 20 residues. J was trimmed by 0 bases and V by 4 bases; bases with no gene match: 20. CDR3 sequence reads: CSANDARTGTFELAKNIQYF. CDR3 sequence (DNA): TGCAGTGCTAATGACGCCCGGACAGGGACCTTTGAGCTAGCCAAAAACATTCAGTACTTC.